These 2 T cell receptor beta chains share one sample of origin, sequenced in a study of beta chain features in type 1 diabetes. The whole isolated RNA underwent reverse transcription, so sequencing captured expressed TCRB transcripts. Assay: immunoSEQ multiplex PCR; the TCRdb copy retains only in-frame clones and omits some. This table holds some 900,000 clones, roughly a sixth found once. Sample: naive CD4+ T cells from blood. Receptors were obtained from a woman in her late teens or twenties in good health.

The table lists this clone with a few counts. The chain is built from TRBV19 and TRBJ2-7; D is unresolved. The ends were cut back, 5 bases at V and 0 bases at J, with 11 bases in the middle. Germline V gene sequence: CDR1 LNHDA, CDR2 SQIVND (reference sequence). This CDR3 is 14 amino acids long. CDR3 nucleotides: TGTGCCAGTAGTGTTGACTGGTTCTCCTACGAGCAGTACTTC. Residues: CASSVDWFSYEQYF.

This clone was picked up a small number of times. V is TRBV2 and J is TRBJ2-7; 8 bases agree with TRBD1. This CDR3 is 16 amino acids long. Germline lookup yields CDR1 SNHLY and CDR2 FYNNEI. The V gene end was trimmed by 2 bases and the J gene end by 6 bases; junction bases not matched to a gene: 12. The CDR3 protein is CASSESGWTGLGEQYF. CDR3 bases: TGTGCCAGCAGTGAAAGCGGTTGGACAGGGTTAGGCGAGCAGTACTTC. The full variable domain, its missing parts supplied by reference TRBV2 and TRBJ2-7, is EPEVTQTPSHQVTQMGQEVILRCVPISNHLYFYWYRQILGQKVEFLVSFYNNEISEKSEIFDDQFSVERPDGSNFTLKIRSTKLEDSAMYFCASSESGWTGLGEQYFGPGTRLTVT.